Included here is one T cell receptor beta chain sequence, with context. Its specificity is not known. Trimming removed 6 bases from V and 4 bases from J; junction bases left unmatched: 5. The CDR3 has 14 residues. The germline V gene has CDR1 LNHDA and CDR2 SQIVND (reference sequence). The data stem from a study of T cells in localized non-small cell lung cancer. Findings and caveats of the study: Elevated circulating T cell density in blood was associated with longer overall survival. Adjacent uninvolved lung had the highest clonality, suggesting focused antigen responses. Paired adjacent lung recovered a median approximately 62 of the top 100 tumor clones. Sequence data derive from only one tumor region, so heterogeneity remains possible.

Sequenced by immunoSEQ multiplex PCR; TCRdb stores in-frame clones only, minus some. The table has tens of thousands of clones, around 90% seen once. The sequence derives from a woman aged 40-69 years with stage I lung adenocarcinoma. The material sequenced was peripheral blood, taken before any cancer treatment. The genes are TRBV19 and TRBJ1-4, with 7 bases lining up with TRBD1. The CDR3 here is CASRNRGINEKLFF. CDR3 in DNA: TGTGCCAGTAGAAACAGGGGTATTAATGAAAAACTGTTTTTT.